This passage covers 20 T cell receptor beta chains from one sample sequenced in a study of blood T cell repertoires in COVID-19. Profiling relied on immunoSEQ multiplex PCR, and the TCRdb table lists in-frame clones only, not all of them. The sample lists about 97,000 clones; about nine tenths were seen once. Sequenced input: peripheral blood. The receptors come from a man aged 45-65 years with acute or convalescent COVID-19.

The chain couples TRBV6-1 to TRBJ1-5, with D uncertain. Trimming shortened V by 4 bases and J by 0 bases, and 13 bases separated the two germline ends. CDR3 length equals 16 residues. The germline CDR1 and CDR2 sequences are MNHNS and SASEGT. The CDR3 DNA follows: TGTGCCAGCAGTGCGGGGAGCTCCCTTAGCAATCAGCCCCAGCATTTT. It encodes CASSAGSSLSNQPQHF.

This rearrangement joins TRBV4-1 to TRBJ2-6; the match to TRBD2 covers 14 bases. The V segment lost 4 bases and the J segment 1 base; nucleotides outside the gene matches: 6. CDR3 size: 19 residues. The germline V gene encodes CDR1 MGHRA and CDR2 YSYEKL. CDR3 protein: CASSPEGTSGGSGANVLTF. The DNA for the CDR3 is TGCGCCAGCAGCCCAGAAGGGACTAGCGGGGGATCTGGGGCCAACGTCCTGACTTTC.

This chain connects TRBV7-9 to TRBJ1-6; 7 nucleotides match TRBD1. The CDR3 contains 14 residues. In germline, CDR1 is SEHNR, CDR2 FQNEAQ (reference sequence). The junction had 10 bases not matched to a gene; V was cut back by 6 bases and J by 11 bases. CDR3 sequence: CASSKQGKDTPLHF. CDR3 in DNA: TGTGCCAGCAGTAAACAGGGGAAGGATACACCCCTCCACTTT.

J is TRBJ1-1 and V is TRBV5-1, with TRBD1 as a possible D gene (5 bases). The CDR3 is made up of 13 amino acids. Germline CDR1 reads SGHRS; CDR2 reads YFSETQ. With 0 bases removed from V and 8 bases from J, the gap between germline ends came to 11 bases. Here the CDR3 reads CASSLDRAGEAFF. CDR3 nucleotide sequence: TGCGCCAGCAGCTTGGATAGGGCAGGGGAAGCTTTCTTT.

V and J are TRBV19 and TRBJ1-6; D may be TRBD1 (6 bases). V was pared by 5 bases and J by 1 base, with 12 bases between. Per germline, CDR1 LNHDA and CDR2 SQIVND (reference sequence). This CDR3 region has 16 residues. The CDR3 spells CASSRGAPSYNSPLHF. As DNA, the CDR3 is TGTGCCAGTAGTCGGGGGGCGCCGTCCTATAATTCACCCCTCCACTTT. Full variable domain (missing parts from reference TRBV19 and TRBJ1-6): DGGITQSPKYLFRKEGQNVTLSCEQNLNHDAMYWYRQDPGQGLRLIYYSQIVNDFQKGDIAEGYSVSREKKESFPLTVTSAQKNPTAFYLCASSRGAPSYNSPLHFGNGTRLTVT.

The genes are TRBV4-1 and TRBJ2-7, with 9 bases matching TRBD1. The germline CDR1 and CDR2 sequences are MGHRA and YSYEKL. This CDR3 comprises 14 residues. J lost 7 bases, V lost 4 bases, and 8 bases had no gene match. This CDR3 reads CASSPTLDRGEQYF. The CDR3 nucleotides read TGCGCCAGCAGCCCGACTCTGGACAGGGGAGAGCAGTACTTC.

V gene TRBV6-5 combines with J gene TRBJ1-2; the D gene is possibly TRBD1 (6 bases). CDR3 length equals 14 residues. V was cut by 6 bases and J by 6 bases, with 17 bases left in between. Germline V CDR1 and CDR2: MNHEY, SVGAGI. CDR3 residues: CASRPRQVLDGYTF. DNA for the CDR3: TGTGCCAGCAGACCGCGACAGGTTTTGGATGGCTACACCTTC.

V and J are TRBV20-1 and TRBJ1-1; D unresolved. The germline V gene encodes CDR1 DFQATT and CDR2 SNEGSKA (reference sequence). V lost 3 bases to trimming and J lost 11 bases, with 16 bases between them. This CDR3 region has 12 residues. The CDR3: CSASRSSPGAFF. The CDR3 DNA reads as TGCAGTGCTAGTAGGAGCTCCCCGGGGGCTTTCTTT.

This clone was picked up one time. The V call is TRBV3-1 (or the pseudogene TRBV3-2), the J call TRBJ1-1; 9 positions agree with TRBD1. The CDR3 contains 14 residues. Germline V gene lookup returns CDR1 LGHDT and CDR2 YNNKEL (reference sequence). Germline trimming cut 3 bases from V and 7 bases from J; bases unmatched to any gene: 6. The CDR3 region is CASSHLGQGYEAFF. The CDR3 DNA follows: TGTGCCAGCAGCCACCTGGGACAGGGTTATGAAGCTTTCTTT.

The chain couples TRBV11-2 to TRBJ1-4, with TRBD1 matching over 7 bases. There are 14 residues in the CDR3. Germline lookup yields CDR1 SGHAT and CDR2 FQNNGV. V lost 1 base and J lost 8; bases outside the gene matches: 4. CDR3 coding DNA: TGTGCCAGCAGCTTAGGACAGGGCGGGGAAAAACTGTTTTTT. Translation gives CASSLGQGGEKLFF.

The chain recombines TRBV2 with TRBJ1-4; TRBD1 matches at 8 bases. Germline V lookup: CDR1 SNHLY, CDR2 FYNNEI. V gave up 8 bases and J gave up 7 bases; unmatched junction bases: 6. This CDR3 spans 13 amino acids. CDR3 DNA sequence: TGTGCCAGCGCCAGGGGGCCAGGTGAAAAACTGTTTTTT. This translates into CASARGPGEKLFF.

The V and J genes are TRBV2 and TRBJ1-2, with 9 bases fitting TRBD1. The J segment lost 8 bases and the V segment lost 6 bases, leaving 7 bases of the junction unmatched. CDR3 length: 13 amino acids. Germline loops: CDR1 SNHLY, CDR2 FYNNEI. The CDR3 loop is CASRYRGPGGYTF. The DNA for the CDR3 is TGTGCCAGCAGGTACAGGGGGCCGGGGGGCTACACCTTC.

The chain is built from TRBV7-2 and TRBJ2-2; 7 positions agree with TRBD1. CDR3 size: 15 residues. Germline-derived CDR1 and CDR2 are SGHTA and FQGNSA. The V segment lost 4 bases and the J segment 4 bases; nucleotides outside the gene matches: 6. Here the CDR3 reads CASSSIGQATGELFF. CDR3 nucleotide sequence: TGTGCCAGCAGCTCGATCGGACAGGCCACCGGGGAGCTGTTTTTT.

The J gene is TRBJ1-1, the V gene TRBV5-1; D remains unclear. The CDR3 runs to 14 residues. The germline V gene encodes CDR1 SGHRS and CDR2 YFSETQ. The V end lost 4 bases, the J end lost 2 bases, and 12 bases lay between the germline ends. CDR3 coding DNA: TGCGCCAGCAGCCTAAGTACAGCAAACACTGAAGCTTTCTTT. Translating gives CASSLSTANTEAFF.

This clone was recorded only once. The rearrangement links TRBV4-1 to TRBJ1-2; D ambiguous. Germline lookup yields CDR1 MGHRA and CDR2 YSYEKL. V was shortened by 6 bases and J by 8 bases, with 16 bases between the two germline ends. CDR3 length equals 13 residues. The CDR3 nucleotides are TGCGCCAGCAGGGACTTCCCCCGAGGGGGCTACACCTTC. It is translated as CASRDFPRGGYTF.

This clone turned up a few times. The rearrangement links TRBV20-1 to TRBJ1-2, with D unresolved. The CDR3 covers 14 residues. Trimming stripped 3 bases from V and 5 bases from J, with 16 bases between. The germline CDR1 and CDR2 sequences are DFQATT and SNEGSKA (reference sequence). In DNA, the CDR3 is TGCAGTGCTAGTGGAGGCCTCGATAATTATGGCTACACCTTC. Translation gives CSASGGLDNYGYTF.

The chain links TRBV9 to TRBJ1-1; tentative D call: TRBD1 (6 bases). Trimming removed 2 bases at V and 1 base at J, with 12 bases between. The CDR3 sequence is 15 residues long. The germline gives CDR1 SGDLS, CDR2 YYNGEE. The CDR3 sequence: CASSVNRATNTEAFF. CDR3 DNA sequence: TGTGCCAGCAGCGTCAACAGGGCGACGAACACTGAAGCTTTCTTT. Based on the CDR3 plus reference TRBV9 and TRBJ1-1, the full variable domain is DSGVTQTPKHLITATGQRVTLRCSPRSGDLSVYWYQQSLDQGLQFLIQYYNGEERAKGNILERFSAQQFPDLHSELNLSSLELGDSALYFCASSVNRATNTEAFFGQGTRLTVV.

V is TRBV4-3 and J is TRBJ1-3, with D perhaps TRBD1 (6 bases). Germline CDR1 reads LGHNA; CDR2 reads YSLEER. V was clipped by 3 bases and J by 4 bases, with 19 bases between them. The CDR3 covers 17 residues. CDR3 sequence reads: CASSQDIGGLSGNTIYF. In nucleotides, the CDR3 is TGCGCCAGCAGCCAGGATATCGGGGGGCTTTCGGGAAACACCATATATTTT.

The chain uses TRBV4-2 and TRBJ2-7, with 7 bases fitting TRBD1. CDR1 and CDR2 (germline): LGHNA, YNFKEQ. The V segment lost 2 bases and the J segment 4 bases; nucleotides outside the gene matches: 5. The CDR3 is 14 amino acids. Here the CDR3 DNA reads TGTGCCAGCAGCCAAAACAGGGGTGGGTACGAGCAGTACTTC. Amino acids: CASSQNRGGYEQYF.

V usage is TRBV6-6 and J usage is TRBJ2-2; 7 bases line up with TRBD2. CDR3 size: 14 residues. Trimming took 6 bases from V and 6 from J; bases not matched to a gene: 7. Germline V gives CDR1 MNHNY, CDR2 SVGAGI (reference sequence). CDR3 amino acids: CASRQGLVAGELFF. Here the CDR3 DNA reads TGTGCCAGCAGGCAAGGACTAGTCGCCGGGGAGCTGTTTTTT.